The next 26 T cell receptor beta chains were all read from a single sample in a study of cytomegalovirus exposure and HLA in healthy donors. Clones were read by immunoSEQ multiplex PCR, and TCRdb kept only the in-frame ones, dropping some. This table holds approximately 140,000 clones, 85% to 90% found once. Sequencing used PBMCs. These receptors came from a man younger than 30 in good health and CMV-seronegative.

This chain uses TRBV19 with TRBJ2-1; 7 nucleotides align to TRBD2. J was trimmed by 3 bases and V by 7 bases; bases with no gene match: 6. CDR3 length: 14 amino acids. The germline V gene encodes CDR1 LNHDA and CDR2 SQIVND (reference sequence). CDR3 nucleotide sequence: TGTGCCAGTACTGGGGGGGGAGTCTACAATGAGCAGTTCTTC. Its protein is CASTGGGVYNEQFF.

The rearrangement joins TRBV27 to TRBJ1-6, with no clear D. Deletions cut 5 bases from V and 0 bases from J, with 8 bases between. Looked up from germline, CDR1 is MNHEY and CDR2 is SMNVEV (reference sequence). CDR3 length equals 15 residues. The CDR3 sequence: CASSPKPSYNSPLHF. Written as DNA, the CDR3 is TGTGCCAGCAGTCCCAAGCCCTCCTATAATTCACCCCTCCACTTT.

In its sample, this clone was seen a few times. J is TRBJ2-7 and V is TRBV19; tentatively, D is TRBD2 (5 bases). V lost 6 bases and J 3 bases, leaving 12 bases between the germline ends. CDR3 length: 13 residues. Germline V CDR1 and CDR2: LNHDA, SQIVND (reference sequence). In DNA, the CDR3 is TGTGCCAGTAGGCCCCGAGAGGGCTACGAGCAGTACTTC. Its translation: CASRPREGYEQYF.

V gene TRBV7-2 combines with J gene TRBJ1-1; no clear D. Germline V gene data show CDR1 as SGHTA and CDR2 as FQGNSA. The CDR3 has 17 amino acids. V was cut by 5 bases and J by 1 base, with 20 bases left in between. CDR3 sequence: CASSAFPNGQKNTEAFF. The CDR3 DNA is TGTGCCAGCAGCGCATTCCCCAATGGGCAGAAGAACACTGAAGCTTTCTTT. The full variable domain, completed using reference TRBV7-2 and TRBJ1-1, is GAGVSQSPSNKVTEKGKDVELRCDPISGHTALYWYRQSLGQGLEFLIYFQGNSAPDKSGLPSDRFSAERTGGSVSTLTIQRTQQEDSAVYLCASSAFPNGQKNTEAFFGQGTRLTVV.

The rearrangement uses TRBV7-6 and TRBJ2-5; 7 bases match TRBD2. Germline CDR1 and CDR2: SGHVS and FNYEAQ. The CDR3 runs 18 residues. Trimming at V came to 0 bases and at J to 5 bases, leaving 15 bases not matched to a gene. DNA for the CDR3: TGTGCCAGCAGCTTAGCGGGGCGGGCTAGCGGACCGGCGGAGACCCAGTACTTC. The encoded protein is CASSLAGRASGPAETQYF.

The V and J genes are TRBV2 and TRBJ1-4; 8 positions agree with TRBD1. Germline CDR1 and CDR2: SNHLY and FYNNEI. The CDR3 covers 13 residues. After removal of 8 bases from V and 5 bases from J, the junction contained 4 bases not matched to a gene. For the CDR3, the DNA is TGTGCCAGCCGTGGACAGGGCAATGAAAAACTGTTTTTT. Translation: CASRGQGNEKLFF.

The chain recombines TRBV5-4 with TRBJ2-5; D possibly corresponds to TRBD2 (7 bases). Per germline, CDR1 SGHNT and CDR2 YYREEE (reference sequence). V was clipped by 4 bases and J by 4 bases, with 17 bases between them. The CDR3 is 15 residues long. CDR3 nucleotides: TGTGCCAGCAGCCCGGGGGGCGTAGCGGGAGAGACCCAGTACTTC. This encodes CASSPGGVAGETQYF.

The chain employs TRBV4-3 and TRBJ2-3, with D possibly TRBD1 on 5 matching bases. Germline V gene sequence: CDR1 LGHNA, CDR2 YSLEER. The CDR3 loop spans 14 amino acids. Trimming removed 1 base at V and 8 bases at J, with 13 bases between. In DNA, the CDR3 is TGCGCCAGCAGCCAAGTGCTGGGGCCCAGTACGCAGTATTTT. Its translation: CASSQVLGPSTQYF.

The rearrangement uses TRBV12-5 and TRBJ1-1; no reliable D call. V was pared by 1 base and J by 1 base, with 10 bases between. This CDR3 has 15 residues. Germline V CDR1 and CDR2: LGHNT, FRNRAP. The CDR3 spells CASGLGLPGNTEAFF. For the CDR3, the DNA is TGTGCTAGTGGTTTGGGCCTCCCGGGGAACACTGAAGCTTTCTTT.

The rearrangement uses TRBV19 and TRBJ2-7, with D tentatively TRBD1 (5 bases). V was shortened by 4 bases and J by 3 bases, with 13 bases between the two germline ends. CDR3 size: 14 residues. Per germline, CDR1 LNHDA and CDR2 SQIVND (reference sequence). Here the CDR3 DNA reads TGTGCCAGTAGTACAACCCACAGGAGCTACGAGCAGTACTTC. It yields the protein CASSTTHRSYEQYF.

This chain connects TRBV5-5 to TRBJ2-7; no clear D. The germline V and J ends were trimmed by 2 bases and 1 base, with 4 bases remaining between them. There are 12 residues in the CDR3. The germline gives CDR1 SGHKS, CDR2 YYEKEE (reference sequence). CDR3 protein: CASSFGSYEQYF. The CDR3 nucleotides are TGTGCCAGCAGCTTCGGGTCCTACGAGCAGTACTTC.

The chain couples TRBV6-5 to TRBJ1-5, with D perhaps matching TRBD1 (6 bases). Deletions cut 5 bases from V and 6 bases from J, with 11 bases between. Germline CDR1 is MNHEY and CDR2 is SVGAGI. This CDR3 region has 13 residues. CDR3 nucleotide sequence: TGTGCCAGCAGTATCGGGACATCTCAGCCCCAGCATTTT. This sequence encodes CASSIGTSQPQHF.

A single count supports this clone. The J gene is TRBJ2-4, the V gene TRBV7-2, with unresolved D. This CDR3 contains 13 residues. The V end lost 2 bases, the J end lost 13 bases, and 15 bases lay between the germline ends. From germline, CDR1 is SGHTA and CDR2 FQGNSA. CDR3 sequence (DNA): TGTGCCAGCAGCTTATTGGCTCACCCCCCCCAGTACTTC. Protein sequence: CASSLLAHPPQYF.

This CDR3 reads CASSERGTSWYEQYF. For the CDR3, the DNA is TGTGCCAGCAGTGAGAGGGGGACTAGCTGGTACGAGCAGTACTTC. This rearrangement joins TRBV6-1 to TRBJ2-7; 9 bases align to TRBD2. CDR3 length: 15 residues. J was trimmed by 4 bases and V by 3 bases; bases with no gene match: 7. The germline V gene encodes CDR1 MNHNS and CDR2 SASEGT.

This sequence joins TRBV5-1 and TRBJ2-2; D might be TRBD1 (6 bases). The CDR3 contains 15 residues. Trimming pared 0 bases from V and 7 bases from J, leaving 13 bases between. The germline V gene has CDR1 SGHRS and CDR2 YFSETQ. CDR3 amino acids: CASSLDGTRGGELFF. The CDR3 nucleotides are TGCGCCAGCAGCTTGGACGGGACAAGGGGCGGGGAGCTGTTTTTT.

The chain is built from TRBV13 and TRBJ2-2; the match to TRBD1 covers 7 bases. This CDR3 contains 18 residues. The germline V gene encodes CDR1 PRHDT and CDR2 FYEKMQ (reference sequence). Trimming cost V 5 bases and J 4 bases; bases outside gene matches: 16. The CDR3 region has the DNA TGTGCCAGCAGCCACAGAGGGGGCTCTATCGGGCTCACCGGGGAGCTGTTTTTT. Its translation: CASSHRGGSIGLTGELFF.

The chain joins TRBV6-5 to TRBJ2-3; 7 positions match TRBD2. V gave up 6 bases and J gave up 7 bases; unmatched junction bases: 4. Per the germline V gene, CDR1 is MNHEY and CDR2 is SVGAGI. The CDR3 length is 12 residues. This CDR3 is CASRGGLNTQYF. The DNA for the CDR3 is TGTGCCAGCAGGGGGGGGTTGAATACGCAGTATTTT.

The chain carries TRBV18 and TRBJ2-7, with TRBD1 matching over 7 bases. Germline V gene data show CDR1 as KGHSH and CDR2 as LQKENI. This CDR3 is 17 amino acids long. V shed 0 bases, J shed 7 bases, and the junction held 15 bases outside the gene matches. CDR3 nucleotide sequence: TGTGCCAGCTCACCACCGGAGGCACAGGGGATACGGAGGGAGCAGTACTTC. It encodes CASSPPEAQGIRREQYF.

The CDR3 loop is CATHADSLNEKLFF. For the CDR3, the DNA is TGTGCGACGCACGCGGACAGTTTAAATGAAAAACTGTTTTTT. The chain carries TRBV2 and TRBJ1-4; the D gene is possibly TRBD1 (6 bases). The CDR3 is 14 amino acids. Germline V gene data show CDR1 as SNHLY and CDR2 as FYNNEI. Supplemented by reference TRBV2 and TRBJ1-4, the full variable domain reads EPEVTQTPSHQVTQMGQEVILRCVPISNHLYFYWYRQILGQKVEFLVSFYNNEISEKSEIFDDQFSVERPDGSNFTLKIRSTKLEDSAMYFCATHADSLNEKLFFGSGTQLSVL.

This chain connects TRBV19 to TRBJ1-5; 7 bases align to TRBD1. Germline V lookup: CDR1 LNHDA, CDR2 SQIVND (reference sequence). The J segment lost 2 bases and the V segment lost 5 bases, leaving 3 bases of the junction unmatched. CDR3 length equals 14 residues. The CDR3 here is CASSDRVGNQPQHF. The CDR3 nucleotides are TGTGCCAGTAGTGACAGGGTGGGCAATCAGCCCCAGCATTTT. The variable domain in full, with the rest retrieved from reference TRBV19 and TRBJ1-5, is DGGITQSPKYLFRKEGQNVTLSCEQNLNHDAMYWYRQDPGQGLRLIYYSQIVNDFQKGDIAEGYSVSREKKESFPLTVTSAQKNPTAFYLCASSDRVGNQPQHFGDGTRLSIL.

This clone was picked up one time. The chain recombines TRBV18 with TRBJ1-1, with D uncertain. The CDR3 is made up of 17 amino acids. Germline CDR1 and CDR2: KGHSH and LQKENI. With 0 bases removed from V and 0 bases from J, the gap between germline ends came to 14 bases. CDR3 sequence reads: CASSPPIWAAMNTEAFF. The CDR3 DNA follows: TGTGCCAGCTCACCACCGATATGGGCCGCGATGAACACTGAAGCTTTCTTT.

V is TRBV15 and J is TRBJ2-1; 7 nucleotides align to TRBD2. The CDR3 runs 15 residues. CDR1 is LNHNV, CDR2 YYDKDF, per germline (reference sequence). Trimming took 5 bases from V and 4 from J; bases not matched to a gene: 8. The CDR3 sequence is CATSGRASGYNEQFF. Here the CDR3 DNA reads TGTGCCACCAGCGGTAGAGCTAGCGGATACAATGAGCAGTTCTTC.

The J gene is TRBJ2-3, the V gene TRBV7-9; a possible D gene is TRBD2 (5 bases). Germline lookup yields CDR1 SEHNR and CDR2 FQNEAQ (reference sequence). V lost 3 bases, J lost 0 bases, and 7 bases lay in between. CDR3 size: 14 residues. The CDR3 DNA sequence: TGTGCCAGCAGCTTTAGCGATAGCACAGATACGCAGTATTTT. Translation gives CASSFSDSTDTQYF.

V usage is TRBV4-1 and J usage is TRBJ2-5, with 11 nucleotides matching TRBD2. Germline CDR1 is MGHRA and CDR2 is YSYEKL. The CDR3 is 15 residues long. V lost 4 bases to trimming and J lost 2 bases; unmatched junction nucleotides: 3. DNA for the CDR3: TGCGCCAGCAGCCTGGGGACTAGCGGACAAGAGACCCAGTACTTC. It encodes CASSLGTSGQETQYF.

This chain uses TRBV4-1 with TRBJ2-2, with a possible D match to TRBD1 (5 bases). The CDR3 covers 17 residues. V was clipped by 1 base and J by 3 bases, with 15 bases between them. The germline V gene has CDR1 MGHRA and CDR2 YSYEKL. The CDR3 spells CASSQVRGPRDTGELFF. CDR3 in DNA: TGCGCCAGCAGCCAAGTTCGAGGTCCCAGGGACACCGGGGAGCTGTTTTTT.

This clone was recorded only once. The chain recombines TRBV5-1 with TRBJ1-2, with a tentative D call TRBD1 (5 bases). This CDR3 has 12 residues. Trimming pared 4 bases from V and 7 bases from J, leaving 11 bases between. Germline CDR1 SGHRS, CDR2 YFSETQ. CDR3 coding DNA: TGCGCCAGCAGCCCTGGACAAAGTGGCTACACCTTC. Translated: CASSPGQSGYTF. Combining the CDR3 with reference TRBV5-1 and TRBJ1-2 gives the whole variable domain KAGVTQTPRYLIKTRGQQVTLSCSPISGHRSVSWYQQTPGQGLQFLFEYFSETQRNKGNFPGRFSGRQFSNSRSEMNVSTLELGDSALYLCASSPGQSGYTFGSGTRLTVV.